Here is one T cell receptor (beta chain) with its context. Its specificity is unknown. This specimen belongs to a study of post-analysis software for immune sequencing data. The wider study: Patients had relapsing-remitting, secondary progressive or progressive-relapsing multiple sclerosis; some lacked subtype.

General study findings and limits: Samples prepared in the same batch strongly co-clustered by F measure. In multiple sclerosis, normalized Chao1 diversity was significantly below that of controls. Patients showed TRBV5-6, TRBV5-1 and TRBV20-1 among five TRBV segments more frequent than in controls.

Prepared libraries of TCR beta cDNA carried unique molecular identifiers. With 1 to 10 million T cells as the source, some 510,000 cDNA molecules resulted. TCRdb analysed the PCR reads with MiXCR anew, one entry per CDR3 protein. The table has roughly 730,000 distinct CDR3 sequences, 25% to 30% seen once. With 1 base clipped from V and 0 bases from J, the junction kept 11 bases outside the gene matches. The CDR3 totals 18 residues. From germline, CDR1 is LGHNA and CDR2 YSLEER. The chain combines TRBV4-3 with TRBJ2-7; 8 nucleotides agree with TRBD2. The sample taken for sequencing was blood. This TCR was sampled from a girl aged 10 to 17 with multiple sclerosis. In DNA, the CDR3 is TGCGCCAGCAGCCAAGCGGTTGACAGCGGGGGCCTCTCCTACGAGCAGTACTTC. Its translation: CASSQAVDSGGLSYEQYF.